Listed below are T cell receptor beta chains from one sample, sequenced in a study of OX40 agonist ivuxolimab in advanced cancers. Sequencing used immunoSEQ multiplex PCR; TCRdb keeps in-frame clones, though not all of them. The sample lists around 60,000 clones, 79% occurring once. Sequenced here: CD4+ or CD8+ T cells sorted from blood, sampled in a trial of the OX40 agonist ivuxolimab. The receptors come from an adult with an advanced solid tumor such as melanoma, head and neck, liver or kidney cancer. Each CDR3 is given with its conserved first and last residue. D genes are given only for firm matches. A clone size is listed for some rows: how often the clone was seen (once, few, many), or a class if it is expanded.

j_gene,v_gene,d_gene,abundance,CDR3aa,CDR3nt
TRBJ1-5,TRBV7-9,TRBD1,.,CASSLAGTGFQPQHF,TGTGCCAGCAGCTTAGCCGGGACAGGGTTTCAGCCCCAGCATTTT
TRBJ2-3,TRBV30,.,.,CAYRASSDTQYF,TGTGCCTACAGGGCGTCTTCAGATACGCAGTATTTT
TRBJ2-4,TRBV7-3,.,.,CASSLDGGLAKNIQYF,TGTGCCAGCAGCTTAGACGGGGGCTTAGCCAAAAACATTCAGTACTTC
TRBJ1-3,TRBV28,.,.,CASSLVGSTGNTIYF,TGTGCCAGCAGTTTGGTGGGGAGTACTGGAAACACCATATATTTT
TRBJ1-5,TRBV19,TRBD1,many,CASTAGQGVPNQPQHF,TGTGCCAGTACCGCCGGGCAGGGGGTCCCCAATCAGCCCCAGCATTTT
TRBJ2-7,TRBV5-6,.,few,CASSFPGTSEQYF,TGTGCCAGCAGCTTTCCCGGGACAAGCGAGCAGTACTTC
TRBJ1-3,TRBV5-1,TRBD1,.,CASSPGTETSGNTIYF,TGCGCCAGCAGCCCCGGGACAGAGACCTCTGGAAACACCATATATTTT
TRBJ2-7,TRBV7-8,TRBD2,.,CASSLTSASSEQYF,TGTGCCAGCAGCTTGACTAGCGCCTCGAGCGAGCAGTACTTC
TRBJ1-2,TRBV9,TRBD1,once,CASSVIRQGAADGYTF,TGTGCCAGCAGCGTAATCAGACAGGGGGCGGCAGATGGCTACACCTTC
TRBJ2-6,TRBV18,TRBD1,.,CASSTGTANVLTF,TGTGCCAGCTCAACCGGGACAGCAAACGTCCTGACTTTC
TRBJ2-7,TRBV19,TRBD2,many,CASSWSGSDYEQYF,TGTGCCAGTAGCTGGAGCGGGAGCGATTACGAGCAGTACTTC
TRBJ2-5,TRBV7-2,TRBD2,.,CASNQLAGGPLETQYF,TGTGCCAGCAACCAACTAGCGGGGGGGCCCCTGGAGACCCAGTACTTC
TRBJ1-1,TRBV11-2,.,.,CASSLEGGVVTEAFF,TGTGCCAGCAGCTTAGAAGGGGGGGTGGTCACTGAAGCTTTCTTT
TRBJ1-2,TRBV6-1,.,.,CASSANAATAYDGYTF,TGTGCCAGCAGTGCGAACGCCGCGACAGCTTATGATGGCTACACCTTC
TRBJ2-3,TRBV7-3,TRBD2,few,CASSLTTSGRGPTDTQYF,TGTGCCAGCAGCTTAACGACTAGCGGGAGGGGACCCACAGATACGCAGTATTTT
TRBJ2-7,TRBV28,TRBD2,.,CASSSTGGGTSYEQYF,TGTGCCAGCAGTTCCACCGGGGGAGGGACTTCCTACGAGCAGTACTTC
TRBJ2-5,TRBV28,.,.,CASTAGTLETQYF,TGTGCCAGCACGGCAGGGACCCTAGAGACCCAGTACTTC
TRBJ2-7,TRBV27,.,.,CASSRGWEKLPSEQYF,TGTGCCAGCAGTCGTGGGTGGGAAAAACTACCTAGCGAGCAGTACTTC
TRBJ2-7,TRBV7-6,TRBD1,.,CASSLGQGPTYEQYF,TGTGCCAGCAGCTTAGGACAGGGGCCGACCTACGAGCAGTACTTC
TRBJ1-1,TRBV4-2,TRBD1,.,CASSEGRTGGWVNTEAFF,TGTGCCAGCAGCGAAGGCAGGACAGGGGGCTGGGTGAACACTGAAGCTTTCTTT
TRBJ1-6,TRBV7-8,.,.,CASSLGWQGGNSPLHF,TGTGCCAGCAGCTTAGGTTGGCAGGGTGGTAATTCACCCCTCCACTTT
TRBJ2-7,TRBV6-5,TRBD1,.,CASSYQRADRGYEQYF,TGTGCCAGCAGTTACCAGAGAGCGGACAGGGGCTACGAGCAGTACTTC
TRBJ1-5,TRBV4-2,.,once,CASSQGLENQPQHF,TGTGCCAGCAGCCAAGGTCTAGAGAATCAGCCCCAGCATTTT
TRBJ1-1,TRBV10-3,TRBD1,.,CAISESQGELNTEAFF,TGTGCCATCAGTGAGTCACAGGGGGAGTTAAACACTGAAGCTTTCTTT
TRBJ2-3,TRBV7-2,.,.,CASSALWAERSTDTQYF,TGTGCCAGCAGCGCCCTATGGGCGGAGCGTAGCACAGATACGCAGTATTTT
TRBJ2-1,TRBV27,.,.,CASSSPVGEQFF,TGTGCCAGCAGCTCCCCGGTGGGGGAGCAGTTCTTC
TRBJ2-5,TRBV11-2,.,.,CASSSGVGRNIETQYF,TGTGCCAGCAGCTCAGGAGTCGGGAGAAACATAGAGACCCAGTACTTC
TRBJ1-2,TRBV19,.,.,CASSKGILDYGYTF,TGTGCCAGTAGTAAAGGGATTTTAGACTATGGCTACACCTTC
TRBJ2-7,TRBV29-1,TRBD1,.,CSVDPRDRDHEQYF,TGCAGCGTCGATCCACGGGACAGGGACCACGAGCAGTACTTC
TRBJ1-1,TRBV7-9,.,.,CASGLQYTEAFF,TGTGCCAGCGGCCTACAGTACACTGAAGCTTTCTTT
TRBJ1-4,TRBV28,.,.,CASSQWGDGEKLFF,TGTGCCAGCAGTCAATGGGGGGATGGTGAAAAACTGTTTTTT
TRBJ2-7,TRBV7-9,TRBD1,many,CASNPGQPYEQYF,TGTGCCAGCAACCCGGGACAGCCCTACGAGCAGTACTTC
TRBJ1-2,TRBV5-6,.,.,CASSSAGQNYGYTF,TGTGCCAGCAGCTCAGCGGGACAAAACTATGGCTACACCTTC
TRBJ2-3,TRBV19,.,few,CASRPGLHSTDTQYF,TGTGCCAGTAGGCCGGGACTCCATTCCACAGATACGCAGTATTTT
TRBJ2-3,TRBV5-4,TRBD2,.,CASSPGGLAGQDTQYF,TGTGCCAGCAGCCCGGGGGGACTAGCGGGGCAAGATACGCAGTATTTT
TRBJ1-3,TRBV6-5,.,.,CASTPWAFSGNTIYF,TGTGCCAGCACCCCTTGGGCTTTCTCTGGAAACACCATATATTTT
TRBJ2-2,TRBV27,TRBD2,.,CASRGGLAGSGELFF,TGTGCCAGCCGCGGGGGACTAGCGGGGTCCGGGGAGCTGTTTTTT
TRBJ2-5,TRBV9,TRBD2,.,CASNLGLAGGQETQYF,TGTGCCAGCAACCTGGGACTAGCGGGAGGCCAAGAGACCCAGTACTTC
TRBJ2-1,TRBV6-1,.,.,CASSDGEAYNEQFF,TGTGCCAGCAGTGACGGGGAGGCCTACAATGAGCAGTTCTTC
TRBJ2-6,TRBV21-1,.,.,CASSTTVRCSGANVLTF,TGTGCCAGCAGCACTACCGTGAGATGCTCTGGGGCCAACGTCCTGACTTTC
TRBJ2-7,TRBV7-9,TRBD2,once,CASRPTSGTYEQYF,TGTGCCAGCAGACCCACTAGCGGAACCTACGAGCAGTACTTC
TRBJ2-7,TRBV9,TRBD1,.,CASSGRDRGEQYF,TGTGCCAGCAGCGGCCGGGACAGGGGCGAGCAGTACTTC
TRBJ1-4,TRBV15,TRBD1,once,CATSRDWTGGEKLFF,TGTGCCACCAGCAGAGATTGGACAGGCGGTGAAAAACTGTTTTTT